One and the same sample provided the 21 T cell receptor beta chains below, sequenced in a study of shared T cell receptors in the human thymus. Sequencing was performed with immunoSEQ multiplex PCR; in TCRdb, only in-frame clones are kept and a portion is missing. Of approximately 760,000 clones detected, 80% to 90% appear once; the ten largest clones hold around 0.0099%. The same data also contributed to another study, on human thymus T cells.

The sequenced material came from thymocytes. The receptors come from a girl in the first two years of life with a congenital heart defect.

CDR3 coding DNA: TGTGCCAGCAGCTTAGGGCCCGAAGACAGGCGATGCGAGCAGTACTTC. Encoded protein: CASSLGPEDRRCEQYF. The V and J genes are TRBV7-9 and TRBJ2-7, with a weak D call TRBD1 (6 bases). The CDR3 contains 16 residues. Deletions cut 1 base from V and 6 bases from J, with 19 bases between. Germline V lookup: CDR1 SEHNR, CDR2 FQNEAQ (reference sequence).

V is TRBV28 and J is TRBJ2-7, with 9 bases lining up with TRBD2. CDR1 and CDR2 from the germline V gene are MDHEN and SYDVKM. CDR3 size: 14 residues. With V trimmed by 6 bases and J by 4 bases, 7 bases remained unmatched. The DNA of the CDR3 is TGTGCCAGCAGCTCCGGACTAGCGAAGTACGAGCAGTACTTC. As protein: CASSSGLAKYEQYF.

The chain combines TRBV4-2 with TRBJ2-1; D is unclear. CDR3 length: 17 amino acids. Trimming cost V 1 base and J 0 bases, with 13 bases left between them. Germline assignment: CDR1 LGHNA and CDR2 YNFKEQ. CDR3 in amino acids: CASSQVAPLYSYNEQFF. CDR3 coding DNA: TGTGCCAGCAGCCAAGTCGCTCCCCTCTACTCCTACAATGAGCAGTTCTTC.

V and J are TRBV15 and TRBJ2-2; the D is unclear. The CDR3 sequence is 17 residues long. From germline, CDR1 is LNHNV and CDR2 YYDKDF (reference sequence). V lost 3 bases to trimming and J lost 5 bases, with 19 bases between them. In DNA, the CDR3 is TGTGCCACCAGCAGGCGTCCTAGGAACTGGAGAACCGGGGAGCTGTTTTTT. Its protein product is CATSRRPRNWRTGELFF.

The J gene is TRBJ1-2, the V gene TRBV4-3; 7 bases line up with TRBD1. V lost 3 bases and J lost 4; bases outside the gene matches: 14. Germline assignment: CDR1 LGHNA and CDR2 YSLEER. The CDR3 has 17 amino acids. The CDR3 DNA sequence: TGCGCCAGCAGCCAGGCGGACAGGAATATGGGTAGCTATGGCTACACCTTC. Its translation: CASSQADRNMGSYGYTF.

This chain uses TRBV5-5 with TRBJ2-1; tentatively, D is TRBD1 (7 bases). Germline V gene lookup returns CDR1 SGHKS and CDR2 YYEKEE (reference sequence). The ends were cut back, 4 bases at V and 9 bases at J, with 23 bases in the middle. CDR3 length equals 16 residues. As DNA, the CDR3 is TGTGCCAGCAGCCCCCTATATTATAGGGGGCGGGGTGAGCAGTTCTTC. Amino acid sequence: CASSPLYYRGRGEQFF.

The CDR3 bases are TGTGCCAGCAGCGGACGACAGGGGCCCACAGATACGCAGTATTTT. It translates to CASSGRQGPTDTQYF. V is TRBV21-1 and J is TRBJ2-3; TRBD1, the table's D call, was not compared with the DNA. TRBV21-1 is noted as a pseudogene. The length of the CDR3 is 15 residues.

This chain links TRBV5-4 with TRBJ2-3, with D possibly matching TRBD2 (6 bases). This CDR3 region has 18 residues. Germline CDR1 SGHNT, CDR2 YYREEE (reference sequence). V shed 4 bases and J shed 2 bases, with 23 bases lying between them. The CDR3 loop reads CASSHGLPRVADTDTQYF. The CDR3 DNA follows: TGTGCCAGCAGCCATGGACTACCCAGGGTGGCCGACACAGATACGCAGTATTTT. The full variable domain, with the rest looked up from reference TRBV5-4 and TRBJ2-3, is ETGVTQSPTHLIKTRGQQVTLRCSSQSGHNTVSWYQQALGQGPQFIFQYYREEENGRGNFPPRFSGLQFPNYSSELNVNALELDDSALYLCASSHGLPRVADTDTQYFGPGTRLTVL.

The genes are TRBV19 and TRBJ1-1; D remains unclear. The CDR3 covers 12 residues. The ends were cut back, 7 bases at V and 4 bases at J, with 10 bases in the middle. Germline CDR1 LNHDA, CDR2 SQIVND (reference sequence). The CDR3 spells CASIQEGTEAFF. CDR3 in DNA: TGTGCCAGTATTCAGGAGGGCACTGAAGCTTTCTTT.

The chain joins TRBV6-1 to TRBJ2-7; 9 bases align to TRBD1. V trimming: 7 bases; J trimming: 2 bases; junction bases outside the gene matches: 9. Germline assignment: CDR1 MNHNS and CDR2 SASEGT. The CDR3 loop spans 15 amino acids. CDR3 region: CASTPFRDRAYEQYF. The CDR3 bases are TGTGCCAGCACTCCTTTCCGGGACAGGGCCTACGAGCAGTACTTC.

V usage is TRBV19 and J usage is TRBJ1-2; 7 nucleotides line up with TRBD1. The CDR3 sequence is 14 residues long. Looked up from germline, CDR1 is LNHDA and CDR2 is SQIVND (reference sequence). V trimming: 10 bases; J trimming: 0 bases; junction bases outside the gene matches: 8. The CDR3 is CATFAGGSNYGYTF. CDR3 bases: TGTGCCACCTTCGCAGGGGGATCTAACTATGGCTACACCTTC.

The J gene is TRBJ1-2, the V gene TRBV5-6; 11 positions match TRBD1. Unmatched junction bases numbered 9, after V lost 4 bases and J lost 1 base. Germline CDR1 and CDR2: SGHDT and YYEEEE. The CDR3 covers 17 residues. CDR3 amino acids: CASSPIGQGASNYGYTF. The CDR3 DNA is TGTGCCAGCAGCCCAATAGGACAGGGGGCTAGTAACTATGGCTACACCTTC.

The rearrangement uses TRBV9 and TRBJ1-1; D is possibly TRBD1 (5 bases). The CDR3 spans 15 residues. Germline V CDR1 and CDR2: SGDLS, YYNGEE. Trimming pared 3 bases from V and 0 bases from J, leaving 12 bases between. This chain's CDR3 is CASSAFDSMNTEAFF. As DNA, the CDR3 is TGTGCCAGCAGCGCTTTCGACAGCATGAACACTGAAGCTTTCTTT.

The rearrangement uses TRBV4-3 and TRBJ1-1; the D gene is possibly TRBD1 (5 bases). Germline V lookup: CDR1 LGHNA, CDR2 YSLEER. There are 17 residues in the CDR3. V was cut by 0 bases and J by 0 bases, with 14 bases left in between. CDR3 in DNA: TGCGCCAGCAGCCAAGAGAGGACCCGGGACTTGAACACTGAAGCTTTCTTT. Its translation: CASSQERTRDLNTEAFF.

The rearrangement joins TRBV10-3 to TRBJ2-1, with D uncertain. Trimming left V 4 bases short and J 7 bases short, with 14 bases between. Germline CDR1 reads ENHRY; CDR2 reads SYGVKD. The CDR3 extends over 14 amino acids. The CDR3 reads CAISGPRVENEQFF. In DNA form, the CDR3 reads TGTGCCATCAGTGGCCCGCGCGTCGAGAATGAGCAGTTCTTC.

The V gene is TRBV15, the J gene TRBJ1-3; maybe TRBD1 (6 bases). The V end was cut by 6 bases, the J end by 1 base, with 13 bases between. The germline V gene has CDR1 LNHNV and CDR2 YYDKDF (reference sequence). This CDR3 comprises 15 residues. The CDR3 nucleotides are TGTGCCACCAGGGGCAATGGGACATCTGGAAACACCATATATTTT. Its translation: CATRGNGTSGNTIYF.

The rearrangement uses TRBV10-2 and TRBJ2-7; D remains unclear. The CDR3 is made up of 14 amino acids. Germline-derived CDR1 and CDR2 are WSHSY and SAAADI. Trimming pared 7 bases from V and 5 bases from J, leaving 18 bases between. The CDR3 DNA follows: TGCGCCAGCACTACCCCACGCAGGTCCAACGAGCAGTACTTC. This encodes CASTTPRRSNEQYF.

The chain recombines TRBV5-7 with TRBJ1-2; TRBD1 matches 11 bases. TRBV5-7 has ORF status, its function being uncertain. The ends lost 6 bases at V and 2 bases at J; junction bases unmatched: 9. The CDR3 has 16 residues. The CDR3 loop is CASTPSRDRGNYGYTF. The CDR3 nucleotides are TGTGCCAGCACCCCAAGCAGGGACAGGGGGAACTATGGCTACACCTTC.

The chain combines TRBV6-5 with TRBJ2-5, with D perhaps matching TRBD1 (6 bases). The CDR3 is made up of 13 amino acids. V lost 0 bases to trimming and J lost 14 bases, with 16 bases between them. CDR1 is MNHEY and CDR2 is SVGAGI in the germline V gene. CDR3 sequence (DNA): TGTGCCAGCAGTTACTCGAGGGGGACACCGAGCTACTTC. Translation gives CASSYSRGTPSYF.

This chain joins TRBV5-5 and TRBJ2-7; D gene unclear. Germline loops: CDR1 SGHKS, CDR2 YYEKEE (reference sequence). The CDR3 is made up of 12 amino acids. V lost 3 bases to trimming and J lost 5 bases, with 9 bases between them. The CDR3 DNA reads as TGTGCCAGCAGCTCATCAACTAACGAGCAGTACTTC. Protein: CASSSSTNEQYF.

The chain uses TRBV5-1 and TRBJ2-2, with 7 bases matching TRBD1. V shed 4 bases, J shed 1 base, and the junction held 13 bases outside the gene matches. This CDR3 has 18 amino acids. Germline CDR1 is SGHRS and CDR2 is YFSETQ. CDR3 sequence (DNA): TGCGCCAGCAGCCGATCGACAGGGAATGGGCAGAACACCGGGGAGCTGTTTTTT. This sequence encodes CASSRSTGNGQNTGELFF.